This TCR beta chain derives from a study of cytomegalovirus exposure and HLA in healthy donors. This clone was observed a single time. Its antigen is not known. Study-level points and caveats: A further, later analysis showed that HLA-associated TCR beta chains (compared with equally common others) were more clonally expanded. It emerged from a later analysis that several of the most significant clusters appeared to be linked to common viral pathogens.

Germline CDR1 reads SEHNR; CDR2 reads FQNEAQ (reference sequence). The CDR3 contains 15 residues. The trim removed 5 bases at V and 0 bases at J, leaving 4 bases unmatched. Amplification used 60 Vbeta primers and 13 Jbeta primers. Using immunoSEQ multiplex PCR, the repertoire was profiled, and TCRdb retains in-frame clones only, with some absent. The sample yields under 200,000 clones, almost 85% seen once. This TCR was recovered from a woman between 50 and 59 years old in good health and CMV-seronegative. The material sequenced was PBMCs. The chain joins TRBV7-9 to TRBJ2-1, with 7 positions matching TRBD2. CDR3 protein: CASSRSGISYNEQFF. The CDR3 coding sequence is TGTGCCAGCAGCCGCAGCGGGATCTCCTACAATGAGCAGTTCTTC. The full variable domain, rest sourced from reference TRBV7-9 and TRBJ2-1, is DTGVSQNPRHKITKRGQNVTFRCDPISEHNRLYWYRQTLGQGPEFLTYFQNEAQLEKSRLLSDRFSAERPKGSFSTLEIQRTEQGDSAMYLCASSRSGISYNEQFFGPGTRLTVL.